This is a list of T cell receptor beta chains from one sample in a study of blood T cells in healthy people across ages. TCRdb itself ran the 5' RACE reads through MiXCR, one entry per CDR3 protein. The data show hundreds of thousands of distinct CDR3 sequences, with roughly 50% seen just once and approximately 40% held by the top ten. The sequenced material came from blood. These receptors all stem from a man in his sixties in good health. The conserved cysteine and the conserved F or W are not part of the CDR3 here.

V gene	J gene	CDR3 protein
TRBV28	TRBJ2-1	ASTRPSSYNEQF
TRBV2	TRBJ2-5	ASPRTEQETQY
TRBV29-1	TRBJ2-2	SVRRQGAGELF
TRBV27	TRBJ1-1	ASSLSGRRNTEAF
TRBV5-6	NA	ASTDRDRGALSEQY
TRBV5-1	TRBJ1-2	ASSAEGIYGYT
TRBV5-1	TRBJ2-3	ASSPGPDTDTQY
TRBV5-6	TRBJ2-5	ASSLQGVETQY
TRBV12-3/TRBV12-4	TRBJ2-1	ASSYPGNEQF
TRBV20-1	TRBJ2-5	SAKAASGGQETQY
TRBV4-1	TRBJ1-1	ASSQETANTEAF
TRBV28	TRBJ2-1	ASGTYTREQF
TRBV10-3	TRBJ2-5	AISEGKETQY
TRBV3-1	NA	ASSQVGHRGLQETQY
TRBV20-1	TRBJ2-3	SAGDRVGTDTQY
TRBV6-6	TRBJ2-7	ASSYTVDYPYEQY
TRBV5-1	TRBJ2-3	ASSASTGGGGLRDTQY
TRBV9	TRBJ2-1	ASSNRGKEQF
TRBV6-5	TRBJ2-1	ASSWRGGPEQF
TRBV12-3/TRBV12-4	TRBJ2-2	ASSLESGELF
TRBV2	TRBJ2-3	ASSEIFWGHSTDTQY
TRBV11-2	TRBJ2-1	ASSYRGGFRTYNEQF
TRBV6-1	TRBJ2-7	ASRPGQGARNEQY
TRBV7-9	TRBJ2-1	ASSLFGLAGARSYNEQF
TRBV7-7	TRBJ2-1	ASSALGQGANEQF
TRBV12-3/TRBV12-4	TRBJ2-5	ASSSSGAGADFETQY
TRBV2	TRBJ2-3	ASSAPSGGTDTQY
TRBV20-1	TRBJ2-3	SARDPALGFGTQY
TRBV20-1	TRBJ2-5	SAPVGDQETQY
TRBV3-1	TRBJ1-1	ASSQGQGGWTEAF
TRBV6-5	TRBJ2-1	ASSYSSGGAGYNEQF
TRBV4-1	TRBJ2-1	ASSQDPGQSYNEQF
TRBV20-1	TRBJ2-5	SAGPQETQY
TRBV20-1	TRBJ2-6	SPSGGGANVLT
TRBV20-1	NA	SASPGAGETQY
TRBV5-5	TRBJ1-4	ASSPRTGENEKLF
TRBV18	TRBJ1-1	ASSPRSQGTGNTEAF
TRBV27	TRBJ2-3	ASSKHEGTDTQY
TRBV25-1	TRBJ2-7	ASSEYSDPSYEQY
TRBV7-9	TRBJ2-7	ASSLVAGSYEQY
TRBV15	TRBJ2-1	ATSREHYNEQI
TRBV4-1	TRBJ1-5	ASSQWDAGASNQPQH